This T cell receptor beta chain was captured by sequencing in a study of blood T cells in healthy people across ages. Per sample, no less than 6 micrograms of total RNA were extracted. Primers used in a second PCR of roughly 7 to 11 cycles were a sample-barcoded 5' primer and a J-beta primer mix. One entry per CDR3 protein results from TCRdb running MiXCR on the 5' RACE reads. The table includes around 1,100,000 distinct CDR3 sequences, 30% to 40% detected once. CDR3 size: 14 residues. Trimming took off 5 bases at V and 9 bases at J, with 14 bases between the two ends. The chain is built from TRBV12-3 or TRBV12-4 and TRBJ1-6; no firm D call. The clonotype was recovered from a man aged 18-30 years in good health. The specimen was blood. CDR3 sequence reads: CASSNRGISSPLHF. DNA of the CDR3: TGTGCCAGCAGTAACCGAGGTATCAGTTCACCCCTCCACTTT.